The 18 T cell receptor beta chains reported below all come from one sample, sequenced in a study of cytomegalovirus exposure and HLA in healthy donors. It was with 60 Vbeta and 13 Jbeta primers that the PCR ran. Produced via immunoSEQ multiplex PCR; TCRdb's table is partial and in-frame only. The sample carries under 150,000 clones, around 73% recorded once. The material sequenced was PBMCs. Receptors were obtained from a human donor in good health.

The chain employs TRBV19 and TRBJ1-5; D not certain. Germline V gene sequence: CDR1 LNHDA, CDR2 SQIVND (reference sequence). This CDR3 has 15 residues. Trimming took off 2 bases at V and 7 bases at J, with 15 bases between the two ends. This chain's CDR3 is CASSITWGSGQPQHF. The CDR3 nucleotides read TGTGCCAGTAGTATAACTTGGGGTTCGGGGCAGCCCCAGCATTTT.

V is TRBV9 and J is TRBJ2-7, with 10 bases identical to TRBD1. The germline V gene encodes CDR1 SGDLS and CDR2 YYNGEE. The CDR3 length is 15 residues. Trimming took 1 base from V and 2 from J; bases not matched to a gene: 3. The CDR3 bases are TGTGCCAGCAGCGTATCGGGACAGGGGACCTACGAGCAGTACTTC. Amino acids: CASSVSGQGTYEQYF.

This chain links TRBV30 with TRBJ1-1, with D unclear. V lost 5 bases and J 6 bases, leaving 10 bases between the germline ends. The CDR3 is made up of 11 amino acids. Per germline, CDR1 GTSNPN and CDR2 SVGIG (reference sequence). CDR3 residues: CAWATGPEAFF. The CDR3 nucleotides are TGTGCCTGGGCAACTGGTCCTGAAGCTTTCTTT. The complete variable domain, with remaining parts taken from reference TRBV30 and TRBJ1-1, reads SQTIHQWPATLVQPVGSPLSLECTVEGTSNPNLYWYRQAAGRGLQLLFYSVGIGQISSEVPQNLSASRPQDRQFILSSKKLLLSDSGFYLCAWATGPEAFFGQGTRLTVV.

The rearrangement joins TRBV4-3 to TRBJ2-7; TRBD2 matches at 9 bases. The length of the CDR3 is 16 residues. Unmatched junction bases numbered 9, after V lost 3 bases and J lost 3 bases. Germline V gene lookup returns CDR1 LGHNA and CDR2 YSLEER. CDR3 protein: CASSQAIAGALYEQYF. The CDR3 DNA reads TGCGCCAGCAGCCAGGCAATAGCGGGGGCCCTCTACGAGCAGTACTTC.

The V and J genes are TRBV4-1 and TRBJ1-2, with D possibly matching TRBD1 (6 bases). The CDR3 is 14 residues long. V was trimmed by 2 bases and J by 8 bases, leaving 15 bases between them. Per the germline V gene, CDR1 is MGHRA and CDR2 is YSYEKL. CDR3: CASSQRQDRDGYTF. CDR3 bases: TGCGCCAGCAGCCAAAGACAGGACCGGGACGGCTACACCTTC.

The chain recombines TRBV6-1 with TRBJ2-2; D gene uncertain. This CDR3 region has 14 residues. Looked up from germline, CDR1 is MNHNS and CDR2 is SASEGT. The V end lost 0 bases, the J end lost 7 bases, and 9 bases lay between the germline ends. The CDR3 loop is CASSEAGEVGELFF. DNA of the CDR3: TGTGCCAGCAGTGAAGCGGGTGAGGTCGGGGAGCTGTTTTTT.

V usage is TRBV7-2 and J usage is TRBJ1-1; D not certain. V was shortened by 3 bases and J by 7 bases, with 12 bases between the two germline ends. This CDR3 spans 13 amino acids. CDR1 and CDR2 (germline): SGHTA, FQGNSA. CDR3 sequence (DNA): TGTGCCAGCAGCTTCAATAGTAACCTTGAAGCTTTCTTT. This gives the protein CASSFNSNLEAFF.

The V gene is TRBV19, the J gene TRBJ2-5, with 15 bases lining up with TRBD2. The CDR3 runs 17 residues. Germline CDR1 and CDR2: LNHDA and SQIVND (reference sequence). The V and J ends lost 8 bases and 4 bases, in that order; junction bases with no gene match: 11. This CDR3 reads CASSSGTSGRFRETQYF. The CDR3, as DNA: TGTGCCAGTTCTTCTGGGACTAGCGGGAGGTTCCGAGAGACCCAGTACTTC.

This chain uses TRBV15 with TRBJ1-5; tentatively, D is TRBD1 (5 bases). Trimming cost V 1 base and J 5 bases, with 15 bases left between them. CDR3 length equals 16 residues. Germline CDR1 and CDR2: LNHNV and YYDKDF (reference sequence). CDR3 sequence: CATSRASRGSHQPQHF. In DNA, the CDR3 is TGTGCCACCAGCAGAGCAAGTCGGGGGTCTCATCAGCCCCAGCATTTT.

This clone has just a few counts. The CDR3 DNA follows: TGCGCCAGCAGTCAATCCACAGGAACCATGAACACTGAAGCTTTCTTT. Its protein is CASSQSTGTMNTEAFF. The rearrangement uses TRBV23-1 and TRBJ1-1; tentative D call: TRBD1 (5 bases). TRBV23-1 is an ORF, and what it does is uncertain. Deletions cut 0 bases from V and 0 bases from J, with 11 bases between. This CDR3 is built from 16 residues.

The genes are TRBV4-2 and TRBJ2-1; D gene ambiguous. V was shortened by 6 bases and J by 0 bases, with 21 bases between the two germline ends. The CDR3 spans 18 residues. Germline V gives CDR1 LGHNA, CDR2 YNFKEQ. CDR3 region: CASRLKSTSRSSYNEQFF. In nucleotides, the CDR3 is TGTGCCAGCAGACTCAAGAGTACTTCTAGGAGCTCCTACAATGAGCAGTTCTTC.

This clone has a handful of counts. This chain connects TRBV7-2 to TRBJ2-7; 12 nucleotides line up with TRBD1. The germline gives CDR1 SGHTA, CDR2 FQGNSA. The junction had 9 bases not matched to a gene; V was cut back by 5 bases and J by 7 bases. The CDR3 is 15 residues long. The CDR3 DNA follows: TGTGCCAGCAGCATTGGGGACAGGGGGCTGAGTGAGCAGTACTTC. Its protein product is CASSIGDRGLSEQYF. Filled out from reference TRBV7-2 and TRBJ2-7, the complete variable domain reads GAGVSQSPSNKVTEKGKDVELRCDPISGHTALYWYRQSLGQGLEFLIYFQGNSAPDKSGLPSDRFSAERTGGSVSTLTIQRTQQEDSAVYLCASSIGDRGLSEQYFGPGTRLTVT.

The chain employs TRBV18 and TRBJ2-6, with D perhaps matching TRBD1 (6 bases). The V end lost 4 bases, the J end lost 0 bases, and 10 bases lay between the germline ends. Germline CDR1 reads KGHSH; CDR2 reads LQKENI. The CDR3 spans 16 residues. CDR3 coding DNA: TGTGCCAGCTCACGACAGGAACACTCTGGGGCCAACGTCCTGACTTTC. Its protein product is CASSRQEHSGANVLTF.

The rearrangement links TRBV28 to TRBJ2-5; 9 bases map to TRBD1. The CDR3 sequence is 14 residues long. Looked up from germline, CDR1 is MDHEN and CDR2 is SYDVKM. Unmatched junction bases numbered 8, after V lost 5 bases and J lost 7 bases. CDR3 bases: TGTGCCAGCAGTATACTGGGACAGGGAGGGACCCAGTACTTC. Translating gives CASSILGQGGTQYF.

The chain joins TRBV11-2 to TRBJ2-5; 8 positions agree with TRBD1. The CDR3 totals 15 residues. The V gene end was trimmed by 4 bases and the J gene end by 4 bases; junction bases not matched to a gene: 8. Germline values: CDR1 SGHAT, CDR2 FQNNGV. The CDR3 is CASSSAGQVGETQYF. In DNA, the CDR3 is TGTGCCAGCAGCTCCGCGGGACAGGTAGGAGAGACCCAGTACTTC.

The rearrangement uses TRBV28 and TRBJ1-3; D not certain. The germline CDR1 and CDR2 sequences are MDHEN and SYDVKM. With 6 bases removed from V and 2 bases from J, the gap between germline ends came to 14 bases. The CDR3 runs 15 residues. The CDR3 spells CASRTPRGAGNTIYF. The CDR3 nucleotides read TGTGCCAGCAGGACGCCTCGGGGAGCTGGAAACACCATATATTTT.

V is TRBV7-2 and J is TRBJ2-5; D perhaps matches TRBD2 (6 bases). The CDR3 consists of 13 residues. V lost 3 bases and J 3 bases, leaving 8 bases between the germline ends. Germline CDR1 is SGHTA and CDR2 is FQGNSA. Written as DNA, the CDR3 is TGTGCCAGCAGCTTTTGGGGGGAAGAGACCCAGTACTTC. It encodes CASSFWGEETQYF.

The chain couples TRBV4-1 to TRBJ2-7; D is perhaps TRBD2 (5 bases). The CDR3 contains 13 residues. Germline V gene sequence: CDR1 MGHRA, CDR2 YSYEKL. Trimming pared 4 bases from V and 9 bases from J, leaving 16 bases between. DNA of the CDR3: TGCGCCAGCAGCCCCGGAGGCCTCAAATGGCAGTACTTC. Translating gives CASSPGGLKWQYF.